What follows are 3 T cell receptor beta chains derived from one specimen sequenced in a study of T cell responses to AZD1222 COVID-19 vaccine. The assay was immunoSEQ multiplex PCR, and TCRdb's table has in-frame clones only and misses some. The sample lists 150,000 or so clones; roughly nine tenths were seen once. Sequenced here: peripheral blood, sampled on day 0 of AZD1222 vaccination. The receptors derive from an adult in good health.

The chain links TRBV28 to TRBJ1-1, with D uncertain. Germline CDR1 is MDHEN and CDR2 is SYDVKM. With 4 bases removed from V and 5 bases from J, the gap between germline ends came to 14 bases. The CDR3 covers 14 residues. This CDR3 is CASSSGSWWTEAFF. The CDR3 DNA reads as TGTGCCAGCAGTTCAGGATCGTGGTGGACTGAAGCTTTCTTT.

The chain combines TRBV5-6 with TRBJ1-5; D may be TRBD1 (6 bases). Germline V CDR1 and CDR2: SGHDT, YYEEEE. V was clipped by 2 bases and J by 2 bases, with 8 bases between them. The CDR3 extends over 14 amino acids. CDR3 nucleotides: TGTGCCAGCAGCTTCAGGGGTGGCAATCAGCCCCAGCATTTT. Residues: CASSFRGGNQPQHF.

The DNA of the CDR3 is TGTGCCAGCAGCTTAGACCCCACACCAGGGGGGGCCCAGTACTTC. Translating gives CASSLDPTPGGAQYF. The J gene is TRBJ2-5, the V gene TRBV11-2; possibly TRBD1 or TRBD2 for D (7 bases each). The V gene's germline CDR1 is SGHAT and CDR2 FQNNGV. The germline V and J ends were trimmed by 0 bases and 9 bases, with 17 bases remaining between them. The CDR3 consists of 15 residues.